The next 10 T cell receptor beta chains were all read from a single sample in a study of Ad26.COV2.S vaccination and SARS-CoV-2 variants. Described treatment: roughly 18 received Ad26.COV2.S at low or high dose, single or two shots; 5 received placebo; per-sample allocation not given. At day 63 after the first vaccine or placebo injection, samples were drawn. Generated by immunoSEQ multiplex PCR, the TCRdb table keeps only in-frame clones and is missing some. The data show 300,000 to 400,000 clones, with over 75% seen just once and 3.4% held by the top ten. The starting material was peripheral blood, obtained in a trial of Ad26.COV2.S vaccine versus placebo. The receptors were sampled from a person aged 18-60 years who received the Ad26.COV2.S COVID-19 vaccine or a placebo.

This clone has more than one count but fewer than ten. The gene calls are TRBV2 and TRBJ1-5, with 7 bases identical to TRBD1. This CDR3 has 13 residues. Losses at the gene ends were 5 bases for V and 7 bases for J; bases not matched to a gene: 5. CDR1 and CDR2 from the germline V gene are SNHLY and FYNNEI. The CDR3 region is CASSPTGNQPQHF. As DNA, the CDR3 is TGTGCCAGCAGTCCGACAGGGAACCAGCCCCAGCATTTT. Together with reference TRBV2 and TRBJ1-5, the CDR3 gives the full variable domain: EPEVTQTPSHQVTQMGQEVILRCVPISNHLYFYWYRQILGQKVEFLVSFYNNEISEKSEIFDDQFSVERPDGSNFTLKIRSTKLEDSAMYFCASSPTGNQPQHFGDGTRLSIL.

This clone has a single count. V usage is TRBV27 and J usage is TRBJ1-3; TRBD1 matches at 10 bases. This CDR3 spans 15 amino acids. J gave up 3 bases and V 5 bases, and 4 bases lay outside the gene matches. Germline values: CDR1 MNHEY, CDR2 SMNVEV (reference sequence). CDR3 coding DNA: TGTGCCAGCAGTCCTAGGACAGGGGGTGGAAACACCATATATTTT. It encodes CASSPRTGGGNTIYF.

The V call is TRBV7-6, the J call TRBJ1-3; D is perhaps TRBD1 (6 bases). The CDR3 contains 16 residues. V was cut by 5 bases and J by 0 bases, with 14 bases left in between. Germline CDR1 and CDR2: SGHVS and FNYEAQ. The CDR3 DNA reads TGTGCCAGCAGCCAAGGACAGCTGAGCTCTGGAAACACCATATATTTT. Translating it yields CASSQGQLSSGNTIYF.

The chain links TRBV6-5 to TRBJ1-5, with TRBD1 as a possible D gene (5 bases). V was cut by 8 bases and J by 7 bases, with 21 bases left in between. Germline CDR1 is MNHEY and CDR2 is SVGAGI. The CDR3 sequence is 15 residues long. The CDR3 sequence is CASETEWREWQPQHF. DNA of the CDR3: TGTGCCAGCGAGACAGAATGGAGGGAGTGGCAGCCCCAGCATTTT.

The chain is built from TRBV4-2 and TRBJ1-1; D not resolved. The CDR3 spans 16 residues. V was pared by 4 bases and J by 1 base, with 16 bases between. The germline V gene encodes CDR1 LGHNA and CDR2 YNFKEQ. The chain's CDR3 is CASSLGGSWTNTEAFF. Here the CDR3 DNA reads TGTGCCAGCAGCCTGGGAGGTTCATGGACGAACACTGAAGCTTTCTTT.

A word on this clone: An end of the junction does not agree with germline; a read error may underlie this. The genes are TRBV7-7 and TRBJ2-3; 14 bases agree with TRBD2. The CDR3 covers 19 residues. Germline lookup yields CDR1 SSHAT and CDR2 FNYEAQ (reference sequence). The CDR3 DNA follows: TGTGCTAGCAGCTTCGGTTCGACTAGCGGGGGGGAATTCACAGATACGCAGTATTTT. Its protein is CASSFGSTSGGEFTDTQYF. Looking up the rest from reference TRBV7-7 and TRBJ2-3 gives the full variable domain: GAGVSQSPRYKVTKRGQDVTLRCDPISSHATLYWYQQALGQGPEFLTYFNYEAQPDKSGLPSDRFSAERPEGSISTLTIQRTEQRDSAMYRCASSFGSTSGGEFTDTQYFGPGTRLTVL.

The DNA of the CDR3 is TGTGCCAGCAGCTTAGCAGCCCAGCATGAGCAGTTCTTC. This translates into CASSLAAQHEQFF. The chain recombines TRBV7-2 with TRBJ2-1; D gene ambiguous. Per germline, CDR1 SGHTA and CDR2 FQGNSA. This CDR3 has 13 residues. The V gene lost 0 bases and the J gene lost 8 bases, with 8 bases spanning the gap.

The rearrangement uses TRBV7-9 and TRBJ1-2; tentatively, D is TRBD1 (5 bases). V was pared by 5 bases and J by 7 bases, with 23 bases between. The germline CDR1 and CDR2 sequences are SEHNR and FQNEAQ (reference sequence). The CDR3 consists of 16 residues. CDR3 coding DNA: TGTGCCAGCAGCGGACCAGGGCAGTGGGAAGTGAGTGGCTACACCTTC. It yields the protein CASSGPGQWEVSGYTF.

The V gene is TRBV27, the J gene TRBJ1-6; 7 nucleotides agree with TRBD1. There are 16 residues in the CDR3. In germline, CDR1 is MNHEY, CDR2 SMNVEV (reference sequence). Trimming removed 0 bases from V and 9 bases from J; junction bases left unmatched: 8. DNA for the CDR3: TGTGCCAGCAGTTTATCCGGAGACAGGGATCTTTCACCCCTCCACTTT. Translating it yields CASSLSGDRDLSPLHF.

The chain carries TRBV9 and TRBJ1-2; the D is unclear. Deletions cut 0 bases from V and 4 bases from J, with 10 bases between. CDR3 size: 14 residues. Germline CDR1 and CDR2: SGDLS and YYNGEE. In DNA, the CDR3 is TGTGCCAGCAGCGTAGAAGGCCGGGGCTATGGCTACACCTTC. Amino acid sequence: CASSVEGRGYGYTF.